What follows is one TCR beta chain and its context. This record belongs to a study of blood T cell repertoires in COVID-19. Study overall: The United States, Italy and Spain were the sources of the acute and convalescent COVID-19 samples. PBMCs, B-cell-depleted T cells, or T cells provided the cDNA or gDNA that made up the material.

Germline trimming cut 3 bases from V and 1 base from J; bases unmatched to any gene: 2. CDR1 SGHNT and CDR2 YENEEA come from the germline V gene. This CDR3 is 16 amino acids long. As originally analysed: Nucleated cell number was recorded as an estimate derived from reference gene primer amplification. The repertoire was sequenced with immunoSEQ multiplex PCR; TCRdb's copy has only in-frame clones and lacks some. That table furnishes V, J and clone size, whereas the DNA furnished D and trimming. The sample lists about 72,000 clones, 82% occurring once. The chain has TRBV11-3 and TRBJ2-1, with 11 bases that match TRBD2. Input material: peripheral blood. The clonotype originates from a man aged 60 to 75 with acute or convalescent COVID-19. The CDR3 loop reads CASSFRLAGSYNEQFF. In DNA form, the CDR3 reads TGTGCCAGCAGCTTTCGACTAGCGGGGTCCTACAATGAGCAGTTCTTC.